A selection of T cell receptor beta chains follows, all from one sample in a study of response to subunit inactivated influenza vaccine. TCRdb analysed the RT-PCR reads with MiXCR anew, one entry per CDR3 protein. The table lists some 540,000 distinct CDR3 sequences, under 30% of them singletons. Another study also made use of these data, one on T cells expressing NK-cell markers.

The input for sequencing was CD4+ T cells sorted from PBMCs, taken 11 to 12 days after vaccination. Receptors were obtained from a man over 45 who received an inactivated influenza vaccine. Both conserved end residues are part of each CDR3. A D gene is named only where the DNA matches it firmly. Clone sizes are given selectively: once, few, many, or a class where the clone is expanded.

TRBJ2-1 | few | TRBV5-1 | . | CASSLQSDEQFF | TGCGCCAGCAGCTTGCAGTCGGATGAGCAGTTCTTC
TRBJ1-2 | few | TRBV6-6 | . | CASRPQGHYGYTF | TGTGCCAGCAGACCACAGGGCCACTATGGCTACACCTTC
TRBJ2-7 | . | TRBV18 | . | CASSPMVGSYEQYF | TGTGCCAGCTCGCCCATGGTTGGCTCCTACGAGCAGTACTTC
TRBJ1-1 | many | TRBV3-1 | . | CASSSSPNTEAFF | TGTGCCAGCAGTTCATCACCGAACACTGAAGCTTTCTTT
TRBJ2-1 | . | TRBV5-1 | . | CASSLGRGSPLDEQFF | TGCGCCAGCAGCTTGGGGAGGGGGTCCCCACTTGATGAGCAGTTCTTC
TRBJ2-7 | . | TRBV11-2 | . | CASSRTSSALEQYF | TGTGCCAGCAGCCGCACCTCGTCGGCACTCGAGCAGTACTTC
TRBJ1-2 | many | TRBV7-2 | . | CASSSTGKYYGYTF | TGTGCCAGCAGCTCCACAGGGAAATACTATGGCTACACCTTC
TRBJ2-7 | . | TRBV9 | . | CASSVGGRDHEQYF | TGTGCCAGCAGCGTAGGTGGGCGGGATCACGAGCAGTACTTC
TRBJ2-2 | . | TRBV7-9 | . | CVSSFDSNTGELFF | TGTGTCAGCAGCTTCGATTCGAACACCGGGGAGCTGTTTTTT
TRBJ2-1 | . | TRBV9 | TRBD2 | CASSVVPAGESNEQFF | TGTGCCAGCAGCGTAGTCCCAGCGGGAGAGTCCAATGAGCAGTTCTTC
TRBJ1-2 | few | TRBV20-1 | . | CSARDHPGYTF | TGCAGTGCTAGGGATCACCCTGGCTACACCTTC
TRBJ1-4 | few | TRBV5-1 | . | CASSVTAGNEKLFF | TGCGCCAGCAGCGTGACAGCGGGGAATGAAAAACTGTTTTTT
TRBJ2-1 | few | TRBV7-8 | . | CASSRTQMKTQTYNEQFF | TGTGCCAGCAGCCGAACCCAAATGAAGACCCAGACATACAATGAGCAGTTCTTC
TRBJ1-1 | . | TRBV20-1 | . | CSATKGNMNTEAFF | TGCAGTGCTACTAAAGGGAACATGAACACTGAAGCTTTCTTT
TRBJ2-6 | . | TRBV5-1 | TRBD1 | CASSLAGQGSLSGANVLTF | TGCGCCAGCAGCTTGGCCGGACAGGGATCCCTCTCTGGGGCCAACGTCCTGACTTTC
TRBJ2-4 | . | TRBV6-5 | . | CASSYSYGASDIQYF | TGTGCCAGCAGTTACTCGTATGGGGCTAGTGACATTCAGTACTTC
TRBJ2-2 | . | TRBV6-4 | TRBD2 | CASSRQRGTGELFF | TGTGCCAGCAGCCGGCAGCGGGGCACCGGGGAGCTGTTTTTT
TRBJ2-1 | . | TRBV5-1 | . | CASSLNRLNYNEQFF | TGCGCCAGCAGCTTGAACAGACTAAACTACAATGAGCAGTTCTTC
TRBJ1-2 | few | TRBV12-3/TRBV12-4 | . | CASSRDTRGGGYTF | TGTGCCAGCAGTAGGGACACTCGAGGGGGTGGCTACACCTTC
TRBJ2-1 | . | TRBV24-1 | TRBD2 | CATSGASGRRNEQFF | TGTGCCACCAGTGGGGCTAGCGGGAGGAGGAATGAGCAGTTCTTC
TRBJ2-5 | few | TRBV5-6 | . | CASSRGQLETQYF | TGTGCCAGCAGCCGCGGCCAACTGGAGACCCAGTACTTC
TRBJ2-3 | . | TRBV6-2/TRBV6-3 | TRBD1 | CASRAGGDTQYF | TGTGCCAGCAGGGCAGGGGGAGATACGCAGTATTTT
TRBJ1-4 | . | TRBV4-1 | . | CASSQGLGEKLFF | TGCGCCAGCAGCCAGGGGTTGGGTGAAAAACTGTTTTTT
TRBJ2-1 | few | TRBV12-3/TRBV12-4 | . | CASRTWTGGEGNEQFF | TGTGCCAGCAGGACCTGGACGGGCGGAGAGGGAAATGAGCAGTTCTTC
TRBJ2-2 | . | TRBV3-1 | . | CASRLRGLHTGELFF | TGTGCCAGCAGACTCCGTGGATTACACACCGGGGAGCTGTTTTTT
TRBJ2-7 | many | TRBV28 | . | CASSLGGPYEQYF | TGCGCCAGCAGCTTAGGGGGACCCTACGAGCAGTACTTC
TRBJ2-3 | . | TRBV5-1 | TRBD1 | CASRNRGTTDTQYF | TGCGCCAGCAGAAACAGGGGAACCACAGATACGCAGTATTTT
TRBJ2-6 | few | TRBV30 | TRBD1 | CAWSVLGGAEANVLTF | TGTGCCTGGAGTGTACTAGGGGGCGCTGAGGCCAACGTCCTGACTTTC
TRBJ2-1 | few | TRBV20-1 | TRBD2 | CSASPSGGVNNEQFF | TGCAGTGCTAGCCCTAGCGGGGGAGTAAACAATGAGCAGTTCTTC
TRBJ2-1 | few | TRBV12-3/TRBV12-4 | TRBD2 | CASRSGGTSGNNEQFF | TGTGCCAGCAGATCCGGCGGGACTAGCGGGAACAATGAGCAGTTCTTC
TRBJ2-2 | . | TRBV20-1 | . | CSARTSTITGELFF | TGCAGTGCTAGAACCAGTACAATAACCGGGGAGCTGTTTTTT